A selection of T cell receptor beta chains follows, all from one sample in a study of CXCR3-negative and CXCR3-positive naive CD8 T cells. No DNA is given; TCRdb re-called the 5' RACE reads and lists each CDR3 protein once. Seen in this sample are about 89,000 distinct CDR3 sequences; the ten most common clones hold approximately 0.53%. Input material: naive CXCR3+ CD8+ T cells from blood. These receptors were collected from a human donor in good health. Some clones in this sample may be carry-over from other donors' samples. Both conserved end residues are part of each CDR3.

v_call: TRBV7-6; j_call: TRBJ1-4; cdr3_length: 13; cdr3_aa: CASSQTTNEKLFF
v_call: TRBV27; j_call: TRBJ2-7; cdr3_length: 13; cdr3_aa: CASSDVYTYEQYF
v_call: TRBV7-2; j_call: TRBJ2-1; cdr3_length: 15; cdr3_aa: CASSLGLAGHNEQFF
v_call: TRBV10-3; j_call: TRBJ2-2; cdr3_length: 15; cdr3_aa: CAISDPDRATGELFF
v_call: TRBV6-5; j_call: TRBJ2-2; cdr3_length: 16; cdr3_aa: CASSSPDRATTGELFF
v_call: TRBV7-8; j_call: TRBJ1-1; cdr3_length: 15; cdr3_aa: CASRDHRGRDTEAFF
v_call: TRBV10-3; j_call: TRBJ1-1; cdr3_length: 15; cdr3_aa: CAISESVGMNTEAFF
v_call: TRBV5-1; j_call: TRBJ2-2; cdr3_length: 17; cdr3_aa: CASSPPRAGGTTGELFF
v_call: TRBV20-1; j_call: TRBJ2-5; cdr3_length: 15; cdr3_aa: CSARGGDFLEETQYF
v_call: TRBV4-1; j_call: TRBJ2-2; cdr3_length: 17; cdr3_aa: CASSQERARVVSGELFF
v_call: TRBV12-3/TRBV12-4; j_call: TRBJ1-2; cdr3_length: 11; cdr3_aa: CASSATGTGTF
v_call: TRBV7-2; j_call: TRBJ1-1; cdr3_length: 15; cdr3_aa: CASSSLLVELDEAFF
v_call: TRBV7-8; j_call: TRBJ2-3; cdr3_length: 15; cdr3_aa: CASSFGGVGTDTQYF
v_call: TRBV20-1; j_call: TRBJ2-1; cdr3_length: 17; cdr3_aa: CSAGIAGGRLDYNEQFF
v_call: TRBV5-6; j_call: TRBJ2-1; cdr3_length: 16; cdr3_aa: CASSLGAGGSYNEQFF
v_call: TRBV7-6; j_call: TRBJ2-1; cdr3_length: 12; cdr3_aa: CASSPHGNEQFF
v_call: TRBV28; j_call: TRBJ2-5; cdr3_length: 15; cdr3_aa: CASSLSGANQETQYF
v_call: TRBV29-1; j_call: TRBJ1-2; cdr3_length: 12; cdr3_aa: CSVAGVNYGYTF
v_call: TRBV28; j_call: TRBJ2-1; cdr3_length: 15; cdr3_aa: CASRVLAASYNEQFF
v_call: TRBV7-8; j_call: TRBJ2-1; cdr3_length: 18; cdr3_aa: CASSPFDTLAGGYNEQFF
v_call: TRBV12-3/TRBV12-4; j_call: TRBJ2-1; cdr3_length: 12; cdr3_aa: CASTTGGNEQFF
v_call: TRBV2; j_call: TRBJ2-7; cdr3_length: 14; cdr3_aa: CASSEGQGRYEQYF
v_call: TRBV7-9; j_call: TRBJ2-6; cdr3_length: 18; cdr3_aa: CASRGILAGVGGANVLTF
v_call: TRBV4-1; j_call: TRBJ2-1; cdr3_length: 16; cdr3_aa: CASSQTREGVYNEQFF
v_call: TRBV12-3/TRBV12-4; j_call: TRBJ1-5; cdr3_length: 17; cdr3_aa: CASSLGDFTGSNQPQHF
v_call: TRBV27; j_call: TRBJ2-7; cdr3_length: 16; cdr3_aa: CASSLLAGEGADEQYF